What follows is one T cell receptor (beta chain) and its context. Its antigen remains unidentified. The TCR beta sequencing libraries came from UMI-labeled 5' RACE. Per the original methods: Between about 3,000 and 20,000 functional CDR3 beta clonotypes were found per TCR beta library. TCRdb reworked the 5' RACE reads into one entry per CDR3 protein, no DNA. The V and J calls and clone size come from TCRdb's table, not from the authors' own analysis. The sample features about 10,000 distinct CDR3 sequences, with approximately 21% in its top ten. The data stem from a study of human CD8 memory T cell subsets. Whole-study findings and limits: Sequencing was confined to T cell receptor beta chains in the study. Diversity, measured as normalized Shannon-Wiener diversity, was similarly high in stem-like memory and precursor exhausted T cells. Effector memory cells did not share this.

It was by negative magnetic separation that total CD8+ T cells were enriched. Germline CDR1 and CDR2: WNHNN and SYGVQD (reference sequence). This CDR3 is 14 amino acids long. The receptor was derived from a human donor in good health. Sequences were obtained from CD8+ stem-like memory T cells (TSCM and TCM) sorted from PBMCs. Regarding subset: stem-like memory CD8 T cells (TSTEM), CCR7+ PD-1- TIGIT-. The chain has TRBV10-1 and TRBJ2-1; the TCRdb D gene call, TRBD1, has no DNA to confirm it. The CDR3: CASSGPSGYNEQFF.